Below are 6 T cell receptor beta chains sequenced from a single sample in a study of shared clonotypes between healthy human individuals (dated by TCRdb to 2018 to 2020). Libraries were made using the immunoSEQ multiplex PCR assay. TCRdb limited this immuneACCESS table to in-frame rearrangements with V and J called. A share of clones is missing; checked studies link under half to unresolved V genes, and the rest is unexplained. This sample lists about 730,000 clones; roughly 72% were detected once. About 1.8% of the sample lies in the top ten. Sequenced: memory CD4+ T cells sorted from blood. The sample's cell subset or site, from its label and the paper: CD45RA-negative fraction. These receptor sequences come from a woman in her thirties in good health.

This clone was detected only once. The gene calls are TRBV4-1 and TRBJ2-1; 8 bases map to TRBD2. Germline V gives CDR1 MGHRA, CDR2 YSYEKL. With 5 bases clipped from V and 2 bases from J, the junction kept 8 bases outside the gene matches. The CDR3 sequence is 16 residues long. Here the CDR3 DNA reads TGCGCCAGCAGCGCCCCCGGGACTAGGGCCTACAATGAGCAGTTCTTC. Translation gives CASSAPGTRAYNEQFF.

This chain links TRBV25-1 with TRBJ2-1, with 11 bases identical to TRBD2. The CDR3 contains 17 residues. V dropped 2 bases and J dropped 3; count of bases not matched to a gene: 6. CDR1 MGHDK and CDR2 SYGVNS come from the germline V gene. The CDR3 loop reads CASSERKGLAGYNEQFF. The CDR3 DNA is TGTGCCAGCAGTGAACGGAAAGGACTAGCGGGCTACAATGAGCAGTTCTTC. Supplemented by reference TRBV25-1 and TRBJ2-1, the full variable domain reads EADIYQTPRYLVIGTGKKITLECSQTMGHDKMYWYQQDPGMELHLIHYSYGVNSTEKGDLSSESTVSRIRTEHFPLTLESARPSHTSQYLCASSERKGLAGYNEQFFGPGTRLTVL.

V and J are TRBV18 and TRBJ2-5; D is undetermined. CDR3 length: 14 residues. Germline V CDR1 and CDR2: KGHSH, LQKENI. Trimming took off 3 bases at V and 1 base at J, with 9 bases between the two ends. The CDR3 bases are TGTGCCAGCTCACCCGGCCATACCCAAGAGACCCAGTACTTC. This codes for CASSPGHTQETQYF.

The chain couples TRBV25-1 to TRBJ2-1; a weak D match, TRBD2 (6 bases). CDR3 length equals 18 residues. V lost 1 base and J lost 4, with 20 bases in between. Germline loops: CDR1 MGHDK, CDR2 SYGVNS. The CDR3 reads CASSEWALGTQEYNEQFF. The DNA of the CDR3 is TGTGCCAGCAGTGAATGGGCCCTCGGGACTCAAGAATACAATGAGCAGTTCTTC.

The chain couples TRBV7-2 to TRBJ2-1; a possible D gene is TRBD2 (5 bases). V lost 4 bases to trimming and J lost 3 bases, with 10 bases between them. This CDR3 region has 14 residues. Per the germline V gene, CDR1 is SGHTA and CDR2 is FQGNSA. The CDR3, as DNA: TGTGCCAGCAGCTCACCCGGGGTCTACAATGAGCAGTTCTTC. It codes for CASSSPGVYNEQFF. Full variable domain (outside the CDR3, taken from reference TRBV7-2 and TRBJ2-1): GAGVSQSPSNKVTEKGKDVELRCDPISGHTALYWYRQSLGQGLEFLIYFQGNSAPDKSGLPSDRFSAERTGGSVSTLTIQRTQQEDSAVYLCASSSPGVYNEQFFGPGTRLTVL.

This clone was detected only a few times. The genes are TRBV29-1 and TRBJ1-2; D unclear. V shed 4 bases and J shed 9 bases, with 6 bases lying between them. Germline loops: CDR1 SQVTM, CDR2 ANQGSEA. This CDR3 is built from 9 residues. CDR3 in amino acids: CSVGTRYTF. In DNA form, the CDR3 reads TGCAGCGTTGGGACCCGCTACACCTTC.